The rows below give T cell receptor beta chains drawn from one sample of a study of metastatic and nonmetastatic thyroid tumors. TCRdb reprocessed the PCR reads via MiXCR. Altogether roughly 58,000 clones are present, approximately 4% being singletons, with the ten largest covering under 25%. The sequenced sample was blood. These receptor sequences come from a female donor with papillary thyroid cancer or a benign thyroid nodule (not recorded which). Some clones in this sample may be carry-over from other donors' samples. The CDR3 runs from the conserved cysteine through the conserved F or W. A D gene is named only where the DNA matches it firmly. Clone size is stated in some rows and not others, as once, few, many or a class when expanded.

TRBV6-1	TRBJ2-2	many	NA	TGTGCCAGCACTCGGTACTCTCTTCTACTGGGGGAGCTGTTTTTT	CASTRYSLLLGELFF
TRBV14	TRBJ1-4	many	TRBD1	TGTGCCAGCAGCCAAGAGACCTGGACAGGGGTTAATGAAAAACTGTTTTTT	CASSQETWTGVNEKLFF
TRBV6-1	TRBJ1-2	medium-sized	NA	TGTGCCAGCAGTGAAGCAGACGGTGGGAGTTATGGCTACACCTTC	CASSEADGGSYGYTF
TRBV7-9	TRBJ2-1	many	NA	TGTGCCAGCCCCCCAGGAAAATCAAGCTCCTACAATGAGCAGTTCTTC	CASPPGKSSSYNEQFF
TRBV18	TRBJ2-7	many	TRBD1	TGTGCCAGCTCACCACACATACCGGGACAGGGGGCTGACGAGCAGTACTTC	CASSPHIPGQGADEQYF
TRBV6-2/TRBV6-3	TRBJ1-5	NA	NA	TGTGCCAGCAGTTACCCGGGGTATCAGCCCCAGCATTTT	CASSYPGYQPQHF
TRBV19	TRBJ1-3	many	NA	TGTGCCAGTAGTATACGGGAGGACACCATATATTTT	CASSIREDTIYF
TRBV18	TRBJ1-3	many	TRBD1	TGTGCCAGCTCACCGCAGGGGGCAAGAGGAAACACCATATATTTT	CASSPQGARGNTIYF
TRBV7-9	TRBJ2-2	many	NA	TGTGCCAGCAGCCGCACAGCGAACACCGGGGAGCTGTTTTTT	CASSRTANTGELFF
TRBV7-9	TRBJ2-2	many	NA	TGTGCCAGCAGCACAGGGACGAGGGAGCTGTTTTTT	CASSTGTRELFF
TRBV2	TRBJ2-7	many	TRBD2	TGTGCCAGCAGTGAATTAATAGCGGGAGTCTACGAGCAGTACTTC	CASSELIAGVYEQYF
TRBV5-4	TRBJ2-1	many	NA	TGTGCCAGCAGCCCTCCCAGGGGGACTAGAGGGGATGAGCAGTTCTTC	CASSPPRGTRGDEQFF
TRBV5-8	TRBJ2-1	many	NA	TGTGCCAGCAGCATTTTTGGAAACAATGAGCAGTTCTTC	CASSIFGNNEQFF
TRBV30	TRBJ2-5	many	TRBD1	TGTGCCTGGAGTATAACAACCGGGACAGGGGGGGAGACCCAGTACTTC	CAWSITTGTGGETQYF
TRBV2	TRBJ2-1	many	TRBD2	TGTGCCAGCAGTGGCGGGAGCGGCGGCAATGAGCAGTTCTTC	CASSGGSGGNEQFF
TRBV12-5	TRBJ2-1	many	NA	TGTGCTAGTGGTTTCAGGGGGGTCAATGAGCAGTTCTTC	CASGFRGVNEQFF
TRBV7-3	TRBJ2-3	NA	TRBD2	TGTGCCAGCAGCTCCGGACTAGCGGGGGGTACAGATACGCAGTATTTT	CASSSGLAGGTDTQYF
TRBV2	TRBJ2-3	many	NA	TGTGCCAGCAATGTGGCAGATACGCAGTATTTT	CASNVADTQYF
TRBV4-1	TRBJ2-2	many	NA	TGCGCCAGCAGTCAGCAGGGTGTGCTGTTTTTT	CASSQQGVLFF
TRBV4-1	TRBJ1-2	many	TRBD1	TGCGCCAGCAGCCGGGGGACAGGTGAGGGAGGCTACACCTTC	CASSRGTGEGGYTF
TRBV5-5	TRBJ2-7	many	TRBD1	TGTGCCAGCAGCGTTTTCCCGGGACAGGGGGCCTACGAGCAGTACTTC	CASSVFPGQGAYEQYF
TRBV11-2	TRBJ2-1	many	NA	TGTGCCAGCAGCTTAGGTGGTCGAGGGGGTGAGCAGTTCTTC	CASSLGGRGGEQFF
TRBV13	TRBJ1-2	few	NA	TGTGCCAGCAGCTCCACATGGTATCATGGCTACACCTTC	CASSSTWYHGYTF
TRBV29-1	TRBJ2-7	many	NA	TGCAGCGTTGAAGATGGGCAGGGCTACGAGCAGTACTTC	CSVEDGQGYEQYF
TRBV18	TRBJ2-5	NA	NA	TGTGCCAGCTCACCACCGGGAATTCGGACGGGGGCCCAGTACTTC	CASSPPGIRTGAQYF
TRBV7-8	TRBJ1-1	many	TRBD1	TGTGCCAGCAGCGAAATTACAGGGGGAATGAACACTGAAGCTTTCTTT	CASSEITGGMNTEAFF
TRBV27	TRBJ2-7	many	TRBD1	TGTGCCAGCAGCGGCGGGACAGGGCTTTACGAGCAGTACTTC	CASSGGTGLYEQYF
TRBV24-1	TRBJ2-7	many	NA	TGTGCCACCAGTGATCCGAAGGGGAAGCAGTACTTC	CATSDPKGKQYF
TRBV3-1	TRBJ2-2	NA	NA	TGTGCCAGCAGTACGGGCCACGAAATCACCGGGGAGCTGTTTTTT	CASSTGHEITGELFF
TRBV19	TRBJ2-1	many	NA	TGTGCCAGTAGTACATATACAGTACACAATGAGCAGTTCTTC	CASSTYTVHNEQFF
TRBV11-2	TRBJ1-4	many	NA	TGTGCCAGCAGCTACACCCCTAATGAAAAACTGTTTTTT	CASSYTPNEKLFF
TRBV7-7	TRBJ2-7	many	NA	TGTGCTAGCAGCTTAGCGGACTACACCGAGCAGTACTTC	CASSLADYTEQYF
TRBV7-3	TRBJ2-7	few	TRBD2	TGTGCCAGCAGCTCAGTGGCGGGAGTCGATCAGTACTTC	CASSSVAGVDQYF
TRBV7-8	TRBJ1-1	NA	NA	TGTGCCAGCAGACTCGACAGGAGCTTAAACACTGAAGCTTTCTTT	CASRLDRSLNTEAFF
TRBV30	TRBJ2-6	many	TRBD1	TGTGCCTGGAGTGTAGGGGGCGTCTCTGGGGCCAACGTCCTGACTTTC	CAWSVGGVSGANVLTF
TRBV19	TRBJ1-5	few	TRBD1	TGTGCCAGTAGTGACAGGGGGCGCAATCAGCCCCCGCATTTT	CASSDRGRNQPPHF
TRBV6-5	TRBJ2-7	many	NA	TGTGCCAGCAGTTACTCCCCGGGTATGTCCTACGAGCAGTACTTC	CASSYSPGMSYEQYF
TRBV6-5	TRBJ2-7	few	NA	TGTGCCAGCAGTTACGGAGGGGGGGGGGCCTACGTGCAGTACTTC	CASSYGGGGAYVQYF
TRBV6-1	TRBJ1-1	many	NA	TGTGCCAGCACCCCGCTAGGGGATCGAGCTTTCTTT	CASTPLGDRAFF
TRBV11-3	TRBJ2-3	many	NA	TGTGCCAGCAGCTCTAACTGGGATACGCAGTATTTT	CASSSNWDTQYF
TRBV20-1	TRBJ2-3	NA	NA	TGCAGTGCTAGAGGGAATCGCATAGATACGCAGTATTTT	CSARGNRIDTQYF
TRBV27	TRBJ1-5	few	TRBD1	TGTGCCAGCAGAATGACAGGGTCGGGCAATCAGCCCCAGCATTTT	CASRMTGSGNQPQHF
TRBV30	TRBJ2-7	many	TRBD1	TGTGCCTGGAGTCGAGGACAGGGGGCCCACGAGCAGTACTTC	CAWSRGQGAHEQYF
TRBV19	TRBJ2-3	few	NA	TGTGCCAGTAGTATATCCGGCACAGATACGCAGTATTTT	CASSISGTDTQYF
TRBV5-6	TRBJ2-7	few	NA	TGTGCCAGCTCCCAGGCAGGTTCGGCCTACGAGCAGTACTTC	CASSQAGSAYEQYF
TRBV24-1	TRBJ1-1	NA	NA	TGTGCCACCAGTAAAGGGAACACTGAAGCTTTCTTT	CATSKGNTEAFF
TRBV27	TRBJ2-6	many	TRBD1	TGTGCCAGCAGTCCCCGGACAGGGTTTCTATCTGGGGCCAACGTCCTGACTTTC	CASSPRTGFLSGANVLTF
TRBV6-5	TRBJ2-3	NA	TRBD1	TGTGCCAGCATTTACACCCCACAGGGGGAGAGGGAGTATTTT	CASIYTPQGEREYF